One sample yielded the 5 T cell receptor beta chains listed below, sequenced in a study of cytomegalovirus exposure and HLA in healthy donors. Researchers ran the PCR with 60 Vbeta and 13 Jbeta primers. TCRdb keeps only in-frame clones here, not all; method: immunoSEQ multiplex PCR. The table has 35,000 to 45,000 clones, roughly four fifths seen once. Sequencing used PBMCs. These TCRs come from a woman in her thirties or forties in good health and CMV-seronegative.

This clone was found once. The CDR3, as DNA: TGCAGCGGGGTAGCGGGAAGAGATACGCAGTATTTT. Translated, it gives CSGVAGRDTQYF. The chain joins TRBV29-1 to TRBJ2-3, with 8 bases identical to TRBD2. Unmatched junction bases numbered 5, after V lost 7 bases and J lost 5 bases. In germline, CDR1 is SQVTM, CDR2 ANQGSEA. The CDR3 sequence is 12 residues long.

This clone was observed once. The genes are TRBV2 and TRBJ1-1; D remains ambiguous. Per the germline V gene, CDR1 is SNHLY and CDR2 is FYNNEI. There are 10 residues in the CDR3. The V gene lost 9 bases and the J gene lost 8 bases, with 10 bases spanning the gap. The DNA of the CDR3 is TGTGCCAGTAAGGAGATAGAAGCTTTCTTT. Its translation is CASKEIEAFF. The variable domain in full, with the rest retrieved from reference TRBV2 and TRBJ1-1, is EPEVTQTPSHQVTQMGQEVILRCVPISNHLYFYWYRQILGQKVEFLVSFYNNEISEKSEIFDDQFSVERPDGSNFTLKIRSTKLEDSAMYFCASKEIEAFFGQGTRLTVV.

The V gene is TRBV4-1, the J gene TRBJ1-2, with 8 bases fitting TRBD1. From germline, CDR1 is MGHRA and CDR2 YSYEKL. V dropped 5 bases and J dropped 2; count of bases not matched to a gene: 7. The CDR3 loop spans 15 amino acids. The CDR3 protein is CASSAYDRGNYGYTF. The CDR3 nucleotides read TGCGCCAGCAGCGCCTACGACAGGGGAAACTATGGCTACACCTTC.

The V and J genes are TRBV7-2 and TRBJ1-6, with 7 bases matching TRBD1. Germline CDR1 and CDR2: SGHTA and FQGNSA. V trimming: 5 bases; J trimming: 13 bases; junction bases outside the gene matches: 8. CDR3 length: 13 residues. CDR3 protein: CASSVTGVWPLHF. In DNA, the CDR3 is TGTGCCAGCAGCGTAACAGGGGTTTGGCCCCTCCACTTT.

This chain links TRBV5-4 with TRBJ1-1; maybe TRBD1 (5 bases). CDR1 and CDR2 (germline): SGHNT, YYREEE (reference sequence). The CDR3 runs 15 residues. V gave up 4 bases and J gave up 2 bases, with 15 bases separating them. This chain's CDR3 is CASSLGTSPNTEAFF. DNA for the CDR3: TGTGCCAGCAGCCTGGGGACTTCCCCAAACACTGAAGCTTTCTTT.